The source of this T cell receptor beta chain is a study of cytomegalovirus exposure and HLA in healthy donors. Study-level points and caveats: For most TCR beta V segments, an earlier analysis put the productive rate at about 87% or about 30% of the time.

The CDR3 extends over 17 amino acids. J was trimmed by 5 bases and V by 5 bases; bases with no gene match: 13. Germline CDR1 is SGHAT and CDR2 is FQNNGV. 60 Vbeta and 13 Jbeta primers were used in PCR. Per the original methods: Later work found tens of millions of unique TCR beta chains, with some 11 million shared. Here immunoSEQ multiplex PCR was the method, and the copy in TCRdb shows in-frame clones only, minus some. That table furnishes V, J and clone size, whereas the DNA furnished D and trimming. The data show 120,000 or so clones, roughly 78% seen once. A word on this clone: Its antigen is unidentified.

This chain joins TRBV11-2 and TRBJ2-1; 9 nucleotides line up with TRBD1. The sample was PBMCs. This receptor was taken from a man aged 25-45 years in good health and CMV-seropositive. The CDR3 DNA reads as TGTGCCAGCAGCAGACATTGGACAGGGGTTTCTGACAATGAGCAGTTCTTC. It codes for CASSRHWTGVSDNEQFF.